The T cell receptor beta chain under discussion was sequenced for a study of tumor-infiltrating lymphocytes in primary liver carcinoma. On the study more broadly: Tumors measured about 4 to 10 cm and were stage T1-T3 N0M0.

The germline V gene encodes CDR1 SGHTA and CDR2 FQGTGA. The CDR3 spans 13 residues. V was clipped by 8 bases and J by 4 bases, with 11 bases between them. Blood RNA was derived from unsorted whole blood, and germline DNA was extracted too. Researchers reported drawing about 4 milliliters of peripheral blood before surgery. TCR beta cDNA was reverse-transcribed from about 500 ng of total RNA. The reaction used a constant-region primer and ProtoScript II reverse transcriptase. For TCR beta, libraries were produced by three nested multiplex PCR rounds using slightly modified ARM-PCR. Rounds one and two of PCR, each of about 10 cycles, were primed with TRBV1-TRBV30 forward primers and a C-beta reverse primer. In TCRdb, the multiplex PCR reads were re-called with MiXCR into one record per CDR3 protein. The sample records about 310,000 distinct CDR3 sequences, less than 75% being singletons.

The clonotype comes from a middle-aged man with primary liver carcinoma and hepatitis B virus infection. Material: peripheral blood. The chain couples TRBV7-3 to TRBJ2-2; tentative D call: TRBD1 (6 bases). This chain's CDR3 is CASGQGFTGELFF. Written as DNA, the CDR3 is TGTGCCAGCGGGCAGGGGTTCACCGGGGAGCTGTTTTTT.